One sample yielded the 30 T cell receptor beta chains listed below, sequenced in a study of blood T cell repertoires in COVID-19. The assay was immunoSEQ multiplex PCR, and TCRdb's table has in-frame clones only and misses some. The table shows a few hundred thousand clones, with 70% to 90% occurring only once. Source material: peripheral blood. Source of these receptors: a man younger than 30 who had recovered from COVID-19.

The table lists this clone with a few counts. This CDR3 is also generated by other DNA sequences in the sample. CDR3 in amino acids: CASSSAYEQYF. DNA of the CDR3: TGTGCCAGCAGCTCCGCCTACGAGCAGTACTTC. The chain couples TRBV7-9 to TRBJ2-7; D not resolved. The V gene lost 4 bases and the J gene lost 2 bases, with 3 bases spanning the gap. The CDR3 has 11 residues. The germline V gene has CDR1 SEHNR and CDR2 FQNEAQ (reference sequence).

The V and J genes are TRBV27 and TRBJ2-3, with 9 bases that match TRBD2. Germline assignment: CDR1 MNHEY and CDR2 SMNVEV (reference sequence). This CDR3 is 14 amino acids long. V shed 10 bases and J 3 bases; nucleotides not matched to a gene: 8. The CDR3 nucleotides are TGTGCCACCAAACCGGGACTAGCAACAGATACGCAGTATTTT. The encoded protein is CATKPGLATDTQYF.

The table lists this clone with a count of one. This sequence joins TRBV7-6 and TRBJ2-1, with TRBD2 matching over 9 bases. The V segment lost 5 bases and the J segment 3 bases; nucleotides outside the gene matches: 5. There are 15 residues in the CDR3. Germline values: CDR1 SGHVS, CDR2 FNYEAQ. CDR3 nucleotides: TGTGCCAGCAGCCTGGGACTAGCAAGCTACAATGAGCAGTTCTTC. It yields the protein CASSLGLASYNEQFF.

This clone was observed at least ten times. The CDR3 sequence is CASSPAGTSGGWNTGELFF. Written as DNA, the CDR3 is TGTGCCAGCAGCCCGGCCGGGACTAGCGGGGGGTGGAACACCGGGGAGCTGTTTTTT. The V call is TRBV6-2 or TRBV6-3, the J call TRBJ2-2; 15 nucleotides align to TRBD2. Germline V gives CDR1 MNHEY, CDR2 SVGEGT. CDR3 length equals 19 residues. V dropped 6 bases and J dropped 1; count of bases not matched to a gene: 9.

The chain links TRBV5-1 to TRBJ2-2; 7 bases are shared with TRBD2. Germline loops: CDR1 SGHRS, CDR2 YFSETQ. V gave up 2 bases and J gave up 5 bases; unmatched junction bases: 6. This CDR3 has 15 amino acids. In DNA form, the CDR3 reads TGCGCCAGCAGCTTACGACTAGCTGAGACCGGGGAGCTGTTTTTT. This codes for CASSLRLAETGELFF.

V gene TRBV2 combines with J gene TRBJ1-4, with TRBD1 matching 11 bases. Trimming cost V 7 bases and J 5 bases; bases outside gene matches: 9. The CDR3 is made up of 16 amino acids. Germline V gene lookup returns CDR1 SNHLY and CDR2 FYNNEI. CDR3 sequence (DNA): TGTGCCAGCACCCGGGACAGGGGGGGCAAAAATGAAAAACTGTTTTTT. It yields the protein CASTRDRGGKNEKLFF.

V is TRBV4-2 and J is TRBJ2-1; 13 nucleotides align to TRBD2. V was pared by 2 bases and J by 5 bases, with 6 bases of the junction left unmatched. The CDR3 sequence is 17 residues long. Germline loops: CDR1 LGHNA, CDR2 YNFKEQ. The CDR3 spells CASSQRALAGGNNEQFF. The CDR3 DNA reads TGTGCCAGCAGCCAAAGGGCACTAGCGGGGGGGAACAATGAGCAGTTCTTC.

The V and J genes are TRBV18 and TRBJ1-5; D gene unclear. This CDR3 has 13 amino acids. V was trimmed by 0 bases and J by 5 bases, leaving 5 bases between them. Germline V gene lookup returns CDR1 KGHSH and CDR2 LQKENI. Written as DNA, the CDR3 is TGTGCCAGCTCACCACCCGGGGATCAGCCCCAGCATTTT. Translating gives CASSPPGDQPQHF.

The chain links TRBV6-1 to TRBJ2-1; 9 nucleotides align to TRBD2. The germline V gene has CDR1 MNHNS and CDR2 SASEGT. With V trimmed by 2 bases and J by 15 bases, 14 bases remained unmatched. The CDR3 runs 15 residues. The CDR3: CASSEWSGASGEVFF. The CDR3 nucleotides read TGTGCCAGCAGTGAATGGTCCGGTGCTAGCGGGGAGGTGTTCTTC.

The V call is TRBV7-9, the J call TRBJ1-2; D may be TRBD1 (5 bases). V shed 3 bases and J shed 4 bases, with 15 bases lying between them. Germline V gene sequence: CDR1 SEHNR, CDR2 FQNEAQ (reference sequence). This CDR3 has 15 amino acids. The DNA for the CDR3 is TGTGCCAGCAGCTTTATATCCCGGGGGAGCTATGGCTACACCTTC. Its protein product is CASSFISRGSYGYTF.

V and J are TRBV5-1 and TRBJ1-4; no clear D gene. The V gene lost 0 bases and the J gene lost 8 bases, with 8 bases spanning the gap. CDR3 length: 13 amino acids. Germline V gene lookup returns CDR1 SGHRS and CDR2 YFSETQ. DNA of the CDR3: TGCGCCAGCAGCTTGGGGGCTCGGGAAAAACTGTTTTTT. Encoded protein: CASSLGAREKLFF. The whole variable domain, filled in from reference TRBV5-1 and TRBJ1-4, reads KAGVTQTPRYLIKTRGQQVTLSCSPISGHRSVSWYQQTPGQGLQFLFEYFSETQRNKGNFPGRFSGRQFSNSRSEMNVSTLELGDSALYLCASSLGAREKLFFGSGTQLSVL.

The V call is TRBV7-9, the J call TRBJ1-1, with a weak D call TRBD1 (5 bases). Per the germline V gene, CDR1 is SEHNR and CDR2 is FQNEAQ (reference sequence). The CDR3 loop spans 16 amino acids. Trimming took off 5 bases at V and 0 bases at J, with 16 bases between the two ends. The CDR3 coding sequence is TGTGCCAGCAGCCCCCGGGACTACCCTATGAACACTGAAGCTTTCTTT. Its protein is CASSPRDYPMNTEAFF.

The chain joins TRBV27 to TRBJ2-1; 7 positions agree with TRBD1. V dropped 3 bases and J dropped 8; count of bases not matched to a gene: 1. This CDR3 comprises 12 residues. CDR1 is MNHEY and CDR2 is SMNVEV in the germline V gene (reference sequence). This CDR3 reads CASSFQGDEQFF. In DNA form, the CDR3 reads TGTGCCAGCAGTTTTCAGGGGGATGAGCAGTTCTTC.

V usage is TRBV25-1 and J usage is TRBJ2-7; the D gene is possibly TRBD1 (6 bases). Per germline, CDR1 MGHDK and CDR2 SYGVNS. Trimming stripped 6 bases from V and 5 bases from J, with 17 bases between. The CDR3 length is 14 residues. The CDR3 bases are TGTGCCAGCAGCACACAGGGTGGTATCAACGAGCAGTACTTC. It specifies CASSTQGGINEQYF.

The chain links TRBV6-5 to TRBJ1-5; D is perhaps TRBD1 (5 bases). CDR1 is MNHEY, CDR2 SVGAGI, per germline. The ends were cut back, 1 base at V and 0 bases at J, with 7 bases in the middle. CDR3 size: 15 residues. The CDR3: CASSYLTDSNQPQHF. In DNA, the CDR3 is TGTGCCAGCAGTTACTTGACAGATAGCAATCAGCCCCAGCATTTT.

This clone was observed once. The J gene is TRBJ1-2, the V gene TRBV7-9, with D possibly being TRBD1 (6 bases). The CDR3 has 15 amino acids. Germline V gene sequence: CDR1 SEHNR, CDR2 FQNEAQ (reference sequence). Trimming took 5 bases from V and 0 from J, leaving 13 bases between them. The CDR3 reads CASSPGHGANYGYTF. In DNA, the CDR3 is TGTGCCAGCAGCCCGGGACACGGAGCTAACTATGGCTACACCTTC. Together with reference TRBV7-9 and TRBJ1-2, the CDR3 gives the full variable domain: DTGVSQNPRHKITKRGQNVTFRCDPISEHNRLYWYRQTLGQGPEFLTYFQNEAQLEKSRLLSDRFSAERPKGSFSTLEIQRTEQGDSAMYLCASSPGHGANYGYTFGSGTRLTVV.

The chain has TRBV11-2 and TRBJ1-4; weak D call: TRBD1 (5 bases). CDR3 length: 16 amino acids. Per germline, CDR1 SGHAT and CDR2 FQNNGV. The V gene lost 2 bases and the J gene lost 0 bases, with 10 bases spanning the gap. The CDR3 is CASSLYRRATNEKLFF. The CDR3 DNA follows: TGTGCCAGCAGCTTATACCGCAGGGCAACTAATGAAAAACTGTTTTTT. The variable domain in full, completed from reference TRBV11-2 and TRBJ1-4, reads EAGVAQSPRYKIIEKRQSVAFWCNPISGHATLYWYQQILGQGPKLLIQFQNNGVVDDSQLPKDRFSAERLKGVDSTLKIQPAKLEDSAVYLCASSLYRRATNEKLFFGSGTQLSVL.

V is TRBV10-3 and J is TRBJ2-1; tentative D call: TRBD1 (5 bases). V lost 4 bases to trimming and J lost 3 bases, with 16 bases between them. Germline V CDR1 and CDR2: ENHRY, SYGVKD. CDR3 length: 16 amino acids. The chain's CDR3 is CAISGTPDTVYNEQFF. The CDR3 region has the DNA TGTGCCATCAGTGGTACGCCGGACACTGTCTACAATGAGCAGTTCTTC.

The rearrangement uses TRBV7-2 and TRBJ1-1, with TRBD1 matching over 7 bases. This CDR3 is 14 amino acids long. The germline V gene encodes CDR1 SGHTA and CDR2 FQGNSA. The ends lost 9 bases at V and 4 bases at J; junction bases unmatched: 11. CDR3 nucleotides: TGTGCCAGTGGGGGAAAGACAGGGCGCACTGAAGCTTTCTTT. It translates to CASGGKTGRTEAFF.

CDR3 coding DNA: TGTGCCAGCAGTTTAGGTCCGGGAGGTGGCTACACCTTC. Amino acid sequence: CASSLGPGGGYTF. The rearrangement joins TRBV27 to TRBJ1-2, with D hard to call. V was clipped by 2 bases and J by 7 bases, with 11 bases between them. There are 13 residues in the CDR3. Germline loops: CDR1 MNHEY, CDR2 SMNVEV (reference sequence).

V usage is TRBV30 and J usage is TRBJ1-2; D is unresolved. The CDR3 runs to 13 residues. The V gene lost 0 bases and the J gene lost 3 bases, with 8 bases spanning the gap. Germline V gene sequence: CDR1 GTSNPN, CDR2 SVGIG (reference sequence). The CDR3 reads CAWSVGGDYGYTF. The DNA of the CDR3 is TGTGCCTGGAGTGTAGGCGGGGACTATGGCTACACCTTC.

This chain connects TRBV14 to TRBJ2-6; 8 bases agree with TRBD1. The CDR3 loop spans 17 amino acids. The junction had 7 bases not matched to a gene; V was cut back by 4 bases and J by 2 bases. From germline, CDR1 is SGHDN and CDR2 FVKESK. The CDR3 spells CASSPLDRDAGANVLTF. The CDR3 DNA reads TGTGCCAGCAGCCCGCTGGACAGGGACGCTGGGGCCAACGTCCTGACTTTC.

In this sample, this clone turned up once. The chain couples TRBV6-2 or TRBV6-3 to TRBJ1-1; unclear D gene. V was clipped by 0 bases and J by 0 bases, with 17 bases between them. Germline V gene lookup returns CDR1 MNHEY and CDR2 SVGEGT. CDR3 size: 18 residues. This chain's CDR3 is CASSYSPRGRLMNTEAFF. CDR3 in DNA: TGTGCCAGCAGTTACTCGCCCCGAGGGCGGCTTATGAACACTGAAGCTTTCTTT.

In this sample, this clone turned up a few times. This chain uses TRBV2 with TRBJ1-4; 7 positions agree with TRBD1. Germline-derived CDR1 and CDR2 are SNHLY and FYNNEI. The CDR3 sequence is 13 residues long. The V gene end was trimmed by 6 bases and the J gene end by 8 bases; junction bases not matched to a gene: 6. The CDR3 loop reads CASSQTGSEKLFF. In DNA, the CDR3 is TGTGCCAGCAGCCAGACAGGGAGCGAAAAACTGTTTTTT.

This rearrangement joins TRBV6-2 or TRBV6-3 to TRBJ1-2; 8 bases fit TRBD1. Germline CDR1 and CDR2: MNHEY and SVGEGT. This CDR3 comprises 14 residues. The ends lost 4 bases at V and 7 bases at J; junction bases unmatched: 8. CDR3 DNA: TGTGCCAGCAGTTTCGCAGGGGGCGCATCTGGCTACACCTTC. It yields the protein CASSFAGGASGYTF.

This clone was found a few times. This rearrangement joins TRBV3-1 (or the pseudogene TRBV3-2) to TRBJ2-7; TRBD2 matches 11 bases. Germline CDR1 reads LGHDT; CDR2 reads YNNKEL (reference sequence). Trimming cost V 4 bases and J 6 bases; bases outside gene matches: 5. This CDR3 has 14 residues. The CDR3 spells CASSPLAGGGEQYF. CDR3 nucleotides: TGTGCCAGCAGCCCGCTAGCGGGGGGAGGCGAGCAGTACTTC.

This chain links TRBV11-2 with TRBJ2-2; TRBD2 agrees at 7 bases. J gave up 2 bases and V 5 bases, and 2 bases lay outside the gene matches. This CDR3 comprises 14 residues. CDR1 and CDR2 (germline): SGHAT, FQNNGV. CDR3 in DNA: TGTGCCAGCAGCGGGGACTATAACACCGGGGAGCTGTTTTTT. As protein: CASSGDYNTGELFF.

With respect to this clone: At one boundary the junction diverges from the germline segment, which might be a read error. The chain has TRBV4-2 and TRBJ2-1; possibly TRBD1 for D (6 bases). This CDR3 is 16 amino acids long. Germline CDR1 and CDR2: LGHNA and YNFKEQ. The CDR3 bases are TGTGCCAGCAGCCCCCATCACAGGGAGTCCTCCAATGAGCAGTTCTTC. Encoded protein: CASSPHHRESSNEQFF.

The chain combines TRBV6-4 with TRBJ2-7; TRBD1 matches 8 bases. Germline assignment: CDR1 MRHNA and CDR2 SNTAGT. The CDR3 is 13 residues long. Unmatched junction bases numbered 3, after V lost 2 bases and J lost 6 bases. The CDR3 DNA reads as TGTGCCAGCAGTGACACAGACAGGGGCGAGCAGTACTTC. Translation: CASSDTDRGEQYF.

This sequence joins TRBV7-2 and TRBJ2-5; possible D gene TRBD2, 6 bases. The CDR3 contains 13 residues. Trimming shortened V by 4 bases and J by 1 base, and 7 bases separated the two germline ends. CDR1 and CDR2 (germline): SGHTA, FQGNSA. This CDR3 reads CASSSGLQETQYF. The CDR3 DNA is TGTGCCAGCAGCTCGGGACTCCAAGAGACCCAGTACTTC.